This TCR beta chain was profiled in a study of shared clonotypes between healthy human individuals. Generated by immunoSEQ multiplex PCR, the TCRdb table keeps only in-frame clones and is missing some. The repertoire has under 850,000 clones, roughly two thirds of them found once; the top ten carry 1.8%. The material sequenced was memory CD4+ T cells sorted from blood. Subset noted: CD45RA-negative fraction. The receptor's source is a young woman in good health.

The CDR3 DNA sequence: TGTGCCAGCAGTCTGGGACTAGCGGGAGTGGATGAGCAGTTCTTC. This encodes CASSLGLAGVDEQFF. The chain couples TRBV2 to TRBJ2-1, with 14 bases aligning to TRBD2. CDR1 SNHLY and CDR2 FYNNEI come from the germline V gene. Trimming took 5 bases from V and 8 from J; bases not matched to a gene: 5. This CDR3 is built from 15 residues.